A single sample is the source of the 19 T cell receptor beta chains below, sequenced in a study of blood T cell repertoires in COVID-19. TCRdb's table, derived via immunoSEQ multiplex PCR, lists solely in-frame clones and lacks some. The data show roughly 290,000 clones, about nine tenths seen once. Sequenced sample: peripheral blood. The origin of the receptors is a woman aged 25 to 45 with COVID-19, enrolled during active disease.

V gene TRBV4-2 combines with J gene TRBJ2-7; 8 bases agree with TRBD2. The germline V gene has CDR1 LGHNA and CDR2 YNFKEQ. The J segment lost 0 bases and the V segment lost 3 bases, leaving 13 bases of the junction unmatched. The CDR3 has 18 residues. The CDR3 loop reads CASSQRGWVSGSSYEQYF. The CDR3 DNA follows: TGTGCCAGCAGCCAGAGGGGATGGGTCAGCGGGAGCTCCTACGAGCAGTACTTC.

This clone was observed a few times. The CDR3 reads CASSQGQGAGMNTEAFF. The CDR3 coding sequence is TGCGCCAGCAGCCAAGGACAGGGGGCCGGGATGAACACTGAAGCTTTCTTT. The chain is built from TRBV4-3 and TRBJ1-1, with 10 positions matching TRBD1. V lost 1 base and J lost 0; bases outside the gene matches: 5. The CDR3 length is 17 residues. Germline V gives CDR1 LGHNA, CDR2 YSLEER.

The chain carries TRBV7-8 and TRBJ2-7; D not resolved. Trimming shortened V by 0 bases and J by 6 bases, and 12 bases separated the two germline ends. CDR1 and CDR2 from the germline V gene are SGHVS and FQNEAQ. The CDR3 runs to 14 residues. CDR3 nucleotides: TGTGCCAGCAGCTTAGCCGGCAGGATTGGCGAGCAGTACTTC. It is translated as CASSLAGRIGEQYF.

The rearrangement uses TRBV30 and TRBJ1-1; maybe TRBD1 (5 bases). CDR1 is GTSNPN and CDR2 is SVGIG in the germline V gene (reference sequence). V was clipped by 0 bases and J by 0 bases, with 14 bases between them. The CDR3 loop spans 16 amino acids. DNA for the CDR3: TGTGCCTGGAGTGTCCCTCGGGGGATCATGAACACTGAAGCTTTCTTT. This encodes CAWSVPRGIMNTEAFF. Using reference TRBV30 and TRBJ1-1 for the parts outside the CDR3, the full variable domain is SQTIHQWPATLVQPVGSPLSLECTVEGTSNPNLYWYRQAAGRGLQLLFYSVGIGQISSEVPQNLSASRPQDRQFILSSKKLLLSDSGFYLCAWSVPRGIMNTEAFFGQGTRLTVV.

This sequence joins TRBV11-3 and TRBJ2-1; 8 bases line up with TRBD2. The germline CDR1 and CDR2 sequences are SGHNT and YENEEA. V was pared by 2 bases and J by 6 bases, with 6 bases of the junction left unmatched. This CDR3 has 15 amino acids. DNA for the CDR3: TGTGCCAGCAGCTTAACCTTAGCGGGACCCAATGAGCAGTTCTTC. Its protein is CASSLTLAGPNEQFF.

The chain uses TRBV6-6 and TRBJ2-5; 10 nucleotides line up with TRBD1. This CDR3 has 14 amino acids. CDR1 is MNHNY, CDR2 SVGAGI, per germline (reference sequence). With 6 bases clipped from V and 5 bases from J, the junction kept 6 bases outside the gene matches. The CDR3 is CASRGQGRGETQYF. The DNA of the CDR3 is TGTGCCAGCAGGGGACAGGGGCGGGGGGAGACCCAGTACTTC.

This rearrangement joins TRBV4-1 to TRBJ2-5; 10 nucleotides align to TRBD2. There are 17 residues in the CDR3. The ends lost 1 base at V and 5 bases at J; junction bases unmatched: 10. The V gene's germline CDR1 is MGHRA and CDR2 YSYEKL. The CDR3 region has the DNA TGCGCCAGCAGCCAAGGTCCTCCTAGCGGGAGAGGGGAGACCCAGTACTTC. Translated: CASSQGPPSGRGETQYF.

This clone was seen a single time. The chain links TRBV6-1 to TRBJ2-5; 12 positions agree with TRBD1. The CDR3 sequence is 15 residues long. The V gene end was trimmed by 3 bases and the J gene end by 4 bases; junction bases not matched to a gene: 3. The V gene's germline CDR1 is MNHNS and CDR2 SASEGT. The DNA of the CDR3 is TGTGCCAGCAGTGAGGGACAGGGGGCGGGAGAGACCCAGTACTTC. Translation gives CASSEGQGAGETQYF.

This chain joins TRBV2 and TRBJ2-5; 11 bases are shared with TRBD1. CDR3 length: 15 residues. V lost 7 bases to trimming and J lost 4 bases; unmatched junction nucleotides: 8. Germline V gene lookup returns CDR1 SNHLY and CDR2 FYNNEI. CDR3 sequence (DNA): TGTGCCAGCAAACTTCGGACAGGGGGCCTAGAGACCCAGTACTTC. Encoded protein: CASKLRTGGLETQYF.

The chain combines TRBV19 with TRBJ1-1; no reliable D call. The germline gives CDR1 LNHDA, CDR2 SQIVND (reference sequence). The CDR3 runs to 14 residues. Deletions cut 7 bases from V and 1 base from J, with 13 bases between. The chain's CDR3 is CASTDINRNTEAFF. The CDR3 DNA sequence: TGTGCCAGTACCGATATAAACAGGAACACTGAAGCTTTCTTT.

The rearrangement joins TRBV5-1 to TRBJ1-2, with D possibly TRBD1 on 5 matching bases. The V end lost 5 bases, the J end lost 3 bases, and 17 bases lay between the germline ends. Germline V CDR1 and CDR2: SGHRS, YFSETQ. The CDR3 sequence is 15 residues long. CDR3 amino acids: CASSYAPDKYYGYTF. The CDR3, as DNA: TGCGCCAGCAGTTACGCCCCGGACAAGTACTATGGCTACACCTTC.

The rearrangement links TRBV28 to TRBJ1-6, with D tentatively TRBD1 (5 bases). This CDR3 spans 13 amino acids. Between the trimmed V and J ends, which lost 3 bases and 7 bases, there was a span of 7 bases. Per the germline V gene, CDR1 is MDHEN and CDR2 is SYDVKM. CDR3 protein: CASSLGGNSPLHF. CDR3 bases: TGTGCCAGCAGTTTGGGGGGGAATTCACCCCTCCACTTT.

The J gene is TRBJ2-1, the V gene TRBV7-6; a possible D gene is TRBD1 (6 bases). Germline CDR1 is SGHVS and CDR2 is FNYEAQ. Trimming shortened V by 6 bases and J by 9 bases, and 18 bases separated the two germline ends. This CDR3 contains 14 residues. The CDR3 region has the DNA TGTGCCAGCAGTCCTACCGGGACAAGGGGTGAGCAGTTCTTC. Translated, it gives CASSPTGTRGEQFF. Full variable domain (rest looked up from reference TRBV7-6 and TRBJ2-1): GAGVSQSPRYKVTKRGQDVALRCDPISGHVSLYWYRQALGQGPEFLTYFNYEAQQDKSGLPNDRFSAERPEGSISTLTIQRTEQRDSAMYRCASSPTGTRGEQFFGPGTRLTVL.

This rearrangement joins TRBV2 to TRBJ1-1, with TRBD1 matching 8 bases. The CDR3 is made up of 15 amino acids. V was pared by 6 bases and J by 1 base, with 7 bases of the junction left unmatched. CDR1 is SNHLY and CDR2 is FYNNEI in the germline V gene. The CDR3 nucleotides read TGTGCCAGCAGCAGACAGGGGCTGGGGAACACTGAAGCTTTCTTT. Its translation is CASSRQGLGNTEAFF.

As regards this clone: The same CDR3 arises from other DNA sequences in this sample as well. The chain couples TRBV12-3 or TRBV12-4 to TRBJ1-1; D uncertain. Deletions cut 3 bases from V and 5 bases from J, with 10 bases between. The CDR3 has 13 residues. The CDR3, as DNA: TGTGCCAGCAGTTTGGGCGCGGGGACTGAAGCTTTCTTT. Translation gives CASSLGAGTEAFF.

J is TRBJ2-5 and V is TRBV10-3; 8 bases agree with TRBD1. The CDR3 length is 15 residues. V lost 2 bases to trimming and J lost 2 bases; unmatched junction nucleotides: 4. Germline CDR1 is ENHRY and CDR2 is SYGVKD. CDR3 amino acids: CAISEPRQGQETQYF. The DNA for the CDR3 is TGTGCCATCAGTGAGCCTAGACAGGGGCAAGAGACCCAGTACTTC.

The chain links TRBV28 to TRBJ1-1; the match to TRBD1 covers 7 bases. In germline, CDR1 is MDHEN, CDR2 SYDVKM. This CDR3 is built from 14 residues. The V gene end was trimmed by 6 bases and the J gene end by 1 base; junction bases not matched to a gene: 5. DNA for the CDR3: TGTGCCAGCAGCTCACAGGGGAAGAACACTGAAGCTTTCTTT. Protein sequence: CASSSQGKNTEAFF.

V is TRBV11-2 and J is TRBJ2-5; the match to TRBD2 covers 9 bases. J was trimmed by 3 bases and V by 1 base; bases with no gene match: 9. This CDR3 has 17 amino acids. From germline, CDR1 is SGHAT and CDR2 FQNNGV. CDR3 in amino acids: CASSLGPIAGEEETQYF. The CDR3 DNA is TGTGCCAGCAGCTTAGGGCCAATAGCGGGAGAGGAAGAGACCCAGTACTTC. Variable domain in full (rest from reference TRBV11-2 and TRBJ2-5): EAGVAQSPRYKIIEKRQSVAFWCNPISGHATLYWYQQILGQGPKLLIQFQNNGVVDDSQLPKDRFSAERLKGVDSTLKIQPAKLEDSAVYLCASSLGPIAGEEETQYFGPGTRLLVL.

The V gene is TRBV6-5, the J gene TRBJ2-5, with a weak D call TRBD2 (5 bases). The V gene lost 10 bases and the J gene lost 5 bases, with 20 bases spanning the gap. The germline V gene encodes CDR1 MNHEY and CDR2 SVGAGI. The length of the CDR3 is 14 residues. CDR3 in DNA: TGTGCCACGAGACCACCGGGATCTCGGGAGACCCAGTACTTC. As protein: CATRPPGSRETQYF.